One T cell receptor (beta chain) is described in this entry. The record originates from a study of blood T cell repertoires in COVID-19. Background on the study: From T cells, B-cell-depleted T cells, or PBMCs came the material, which was cDNA or gDNA.

As processed by the authors: Reference gene primer amplification gave nucleated cell count estimates. Profiled with immunoSEQ multiplex PCR; TCRdb holds only in-frame clones, not every one. V, J and clone size are those of that table, while D and trimming were read from the DNA. The sample includes around 130,000 clones, around 81% of them seen just once. CDR3 length equals 13 residues. Germline assignment: CDR1 SNHLY and CDR2 FYNNEI. V was clipped by 5 bases and J by 7 bases, with 14 bases between them. The source material was peripheral blood. This receptor was obtained from a human donor in a cohort sampled during active COVID-19. This chain uses TRBV2 with TRBJ2-5, with a tentative D call TRBD1 (5 bases). CDR3 nucleotides: TGTGCCAGCAGTCCTCCTGACAGTTTGACCCAGTACTTC. Protein sequence: CASSPPDSLTQYF.